Below, 2 T cell receptor beta chains from the same sample are listed, as sequenced in a study of blood T cell repertoires in COVID-19. The data were produced by immunoSEQ multiplex PCR, yet TCRdb's version contains in-frame clones alone and is incomplete. The profile covers under 110,000 clones, with 65% to 75% appearing a single time and approximately 0.88% taken by the ten largest. Sequencing input: peripheral blood. These receptors were collected from a human donor with acute or convalescent COVID-19. The donor label of this sample is uncertain.

The chain combines TRBV6-5 with TRBJ1-1, with 9 nucleotides matching TRBD1. The CDR3 extends over 13 amino acids. Germline V gives CDR1 MNHEY, CDR2 SVGAGI. The trim removed 6 bases at V and 6 bases at J, leaving 5 bases unmatched. CDR3 loop: CASSRDRGAEAFF. In nucleotides, the CDR3 is TGTGCCAGCAGCCGCGACAGGGGGGCTGAAGCTTTCTTT.

The V and J genes are TRBV5-1 and TRBJ1-1; D is unclear. Germline CDR1 SGHRS, CDR2 YFSETQ. Trimming shortened V by 5 bases and J by 1 base, and 6 bases separated the two germline ends. The CDR3 loop spans 12 amino acids. The CDR3 spells CASRSPNTEAFF. In DNA, the CDR3 is TGCGCCAGCAGGAGCCCGAACACTGAAGCTTTCTTT.